What follows are 25 T cell receptor beta chains derived from one specimen sequenced in a study of human T cells and chemical hapten exposure. Time point here: patch test 1, 2 weeks after DPC sensitization. The treatment denotes: therapeutic diphenylcyclopropenone sensitization with weekly scalp DPC. One entry per CDR3 protein results from TCRdb running MiXCR on the RACE reads. The sample consists of tens of thousands of distinct CDR3 sequences, around 11% of them appearing once. This sample comprised whole blood, obtained in connection with sensitization to the hapten diphenylcyclopropenone (DPC). These receptors were obtained from an older woman with alopecia areata. Some clones in this sample may be carry-over from other donors' samples.

This clonotype occurred many times. This sequence joins TRBV7-9 and TRBJ1-5, with D possibly being TRBD1 (5 bases). The CDR3 spans 16 residues. Germline V CDR1 and CDR2: SEHNR, FQNEAQ (reference sequence). The V end lost 5 bases, the J end lost 2 bases, and 16 bases lay between the germline ends. For the CDR3, the DNA is TGTGCCAGCAGCCCAATCGGGCAGGGTGGCAATCAGCCCCAGCATTTT. It translates to CASSPIGQGGNQPQHF.

This clonotype was found many times. This chain uses TRBV2 with TRBJ2-3; D gene ambiguous. CDR1 and CDR2 from the germline V gene are SNHLY and FYNNEI. V was clipped by 6 bases and J by 2 bases, with 9 bases between them. The CDR3 loop spans 13 amino acids. The CDR3 region has the DNA TGTGCCAGCAGCCTAGAAATCACAGATACGCAGTATTTT. Its protein product is CASSLEITDTQYF. Full variable domain (rest looked up from reference TRBV2 and TRBJ2-3): EPEVTQTPSHQVTQMGQEVILRCVPISNHLYFYWYRQILGQKVEFLVSFYNNEISEKSEIFDDQFSVERPDGSNFTLKIRSTKLEDSAMYFCASSLEITDTQYFGPGTRLTVL.

The rearrangement links TRBV5-4 to TRBJ2-1, with TRBD2 matching 8 bases. The CDR3 is made up of 16 amino acids. Germline V lookup: CDR1 SGHNT, CDR2 YYREEE (reference sequence). The V and J ends lost 3 bases and 2 bases, in that order; junction bases with no gene match: 7. The CDR3 protein is CASSSSPGGAYNEQFF. In nucleotides, the CDR3 is TGTGCCAGCAGCTCCTCCCCCGGGGGGGCCTACAATGAGCAGTTCTTC.

CDR3 coding DNA: TGTGCCAGCAGCCAAGGACAGGTTTCTCAGCCCCAGCATTTT. This encodes CASSQGQVSQPQHF. This sequence joins TRBV4-2 and TRBJ1-5, with D possibly matching TRBD1 (6 bases). The CDR3 sequence is 14 residues long. Trimming removed 1 base from V and 6 bases from J, with 10 bases in between. Germline CDR1 reads LGHNA; CDR2 reads YNFKEQ.

This clonotype has at least ten counts. The chain combines TRBV12-3 or TRBV12-4 with TRBJ1-1; no clear D. Trimming removed 3 bases from V and 1 base from J, with 9 bases in between. The length of the CDR3 is 14 residues. Written as DNA, the CDR3 is TGTGCCAGCAGTTTGGAGACCTCGAACACTGAAGCTTTCTTT. Translating it yields CASSLETSNTEAFF.

This clonotype appeared a few times. V usage is TRBV20-1 and J usage is TRBJ2-3; possibly TRBD1 for D (5 bases). Germline V gene sequence: CDR1 DFQATT, CDR2 SNEGSKA (reference sequence). CDR3 length: 15 amino acids. Trimming removed 5 bases at V and 0 bases at J, with 15 bases between. Written as DNA, the CDR3 is TGCAGTGCTCTCCGACAGCGAGCTAGCACAGATACGCAGTATTTT. Its translation: CSALRQRASTDTQYF.

This clonotype was recorded at least ten times. This chain joins TRBV3-1 and TRBJ1-3; possible D gene TRBD1, 5 bases. CDR1 is LGHDT and CDR2 is YNNKEL in the germline V gene (reference sequence). The CDR3 totals 16 residues. V dropped 2 bases and J dropped 1 base, with 12 bases sitting between them. The CDR3 DNA sequence: TGTGCCAGCAGCCAACGAGGGGTCGCTTCTGGAAACACCATATATTTT. Translation gives CASSQRGVASGNTIYF.

This clonotype was observed a few times. This chain connects TRBV7-3 to TRBJ2-3; D not certain. CDR3 length equals 15 residues. Germline CDR1 reads SGHTA; CDR2 reads FQGTGA. Trimming took 1 base from V and 0 from J, leaving 8 bases between them. CDR3 nucleotides: TGTGCCAGCAGCTTAAGGCCTAGAAGCACAGATACGCAGTATTTT. Translated: CASSLRPRSTDTQYF.

There are many counts of this clonotype. The chain employs TRBV19 and TRBJ1-4, with D possibly matching TRBD1 (5 bases). This CDR3 contains 16 residues. V was cut by 8 bases and J by 4 bases, with 20 bases left in between. Germline V gene data show CDR1 as LNHDA and CDR2 as SQIVND (reference sequence). The CDR3 protein is CASSRWGKSLNEKLFF. The CDR3 DNA reads TGTGCCAGTTCTCGATGGGGGAAGAGCCTTAATGAAAAACTGTTTTTT. The full variable domain, its missing parts supplied by reference TRBV19 and TRBJ1-4, is DGGITQSPKYLFRKEGQNVTLSCEQNLNHDAMYWYRQDPGQGLRLIYYSQIVNDFQKGDIAEGYSVSREKKESFPLTVTSAQKNPTAFYLCASSRWGKSLNEKLFFGSGTQLSVL.

The CDR3 coding sequence is TGTGCCAGCAGCCGGACAGGGCGGAATGAGCAGTTCTTC. Translated: CASSRTGRNEQFF. V is TRBV7-9 and J is TRBJ2-1; TRBD1 matches 8 bases. With V trimmed by 5 bases and J by 7 bases, 4 bases remained unmatched. The CDR3 consists of 13 residues. CDR1 and CDR2 from the germline V gene are SEHNR and FQNEAQ (reference sequence).

The chain joins TRBV13 to TRBJ2-3; 7 bases match TRBD2. Germline CDR1 is PRHDT and CDR2 is FYEKMQ (reference sequence). V was pared by 3 bases and J by 1 base, with 7 bases of the junction left unmatched. The CDR3 has 16 amino acids. CDR3 loop: CASSLRLAVGTDTQYF. DNA of the CDR3: TGTGCCAGCAGCTTGAGACTAGCCGTCGGCACAGATACGCAGTATTTT.

This clonotype has a count of ten or more. The rearrangement links TRBV9 to TRBJ2-1; D gene unclear. Per the germline V gene, CDR1 is SGDLS and CDR2 is YYNGEE. CDR3 size: 15 residues. Trimming shortened V by 4 bases and J by 2 bases, and 13 bases separated the two germline ends. CDR3: CASSKTSVPYNEQFF. CDR3 in DNA: TGTGCCAGCAGCAAAACGAGTGTCCCCTACAATGAGCAGTTCTTC.

A few counts support this clonotype. Germline and junction disagree at one end, which may indicate a read error. The genes are TRBV9 and TRBJ1-6; possibly TRBD1 for D (5 bases). In germline, CDR1 is SGDLS, CDR2 YYNGEE. CDR3 size: 14 residues. CDR3 loop: CASSVQGIRSPLPF. CDR3 bases: TGTGCCAGCAGCGTTCAGGGTATACGATCACCCCTCCCCTTT.

This clonotype turned up a few times. The V and J genes are TRBV6-1 and TRBJ2-7; maybe TRBD2 (6 bases). The CDR3 is 15 amino acids. Deletions cut 1 base from V and 1 base from J, with 11 bases between. Germline V lookup: CDR1 MNHNS, CDR2 SASEGT. The CDR3: CASSEVGGESYEQYF. The CDR3 DNA sequence: TGTGCCAGCAGTGAAGTTGGCGGGGAGTCCTACGAGCAGTACTTC.

The J gene is TRBJ2-7, the V gene TRBV18; D possibly matches TRBD1 or TRBD2 (5 bases each). Germline values: CDR1 KGHSH, CDR2 LQKENI. This CDR3 comprises 16 residues. V lost 1 base to trimming and J lost 6 bases, with 19 bases between them. The chain's CDR3 is CASSPQINTGQVEQYF. The CDR3 coding sequence is TGTGCCAGCTCACCACAAATTAACACGGGGCAGGTCGAGCAGTACTTC.

This clonotype was counted at least ten times. The chain employs TRBV20-1 and TRBJ1-4; D remains unclear. Trimming removed 3 bases at V and 7 bases at J, with 3 bases between. CDR1 DFQATT and CDR2 SNEGSKA come from the germline V gene (reference sequence). This CDR3 region has 10 residues. As DNA, the CDR3 is TGCAGTGCTAGTCGTGAAAAACTGTTTTTT. Translated, it gives CSASREKLFF.

The chain combines TRBV20-1 with TRBJ2-7, with D perhaps matching TRBD1 (5 bases). Trimming removed 3 bases at V and 0 bases at J, with 15 bases between. Germline-derived CDR1 and CDR2 are DFQATT and SNEGSKA (reference sequence). The CDR3 covers 15 residues. Written as DNA, the CDR3 is TGCAGTGCTAGGGATATCAGGGTCAGCTCCTACGAGCAGTACTTC. It codes for CSARDIRVSSYEQYF.

This clonotype was recorded a few times. The chain is built from TRBV5-6 and TRBJ2-4; 7 bases map to TRBD2. Per germline, CDR1 SGHDT and CDR2 YYEEEE. The J segment lost 9 bases and the V segment lost 4 bases, leaving 16 bases of the junction unmatched. This CDR3 contains 16 residues. The CDR3 is CASSNPALGGGGIQYF. CDR3 DNA: TGTGCCAGCAGCAACCCCGCCCTTGGGGGGGGAGGCATTCAGTACTTC.

This clonotype was observed a few times. J is TRBJ1-2 and V is TRBV18, with 8 bases identical to TRBD1. The CDR3 spans 14 residues. Germline V lookup: CDR1 KGHSH, CDR2 LQKENI. V dropped 6 bases and J dropped 4; count of bases not matched to a gene: 7. The DNA for the CDR3 is TGTGCCAGCTCCCCGGGGCAGGGGGCCTATGGCTACACCTTC. It encodes CASSPGQGAYGYTF. Combining the CDR3 with reference TRBV18 and TRBJ1-2 gives the whole variable domain NAGVMQNPRHLVRRRGQEARLRCSPMKGHSHVYWYRQLPEEGLKFMVYLQKENIIDESGMPKERFSAEFPKEGPSILRIQQVVRGDSAAYFCASSPGQGAYGYTFGSGTRLTVV.

This clonotype was detected ten times or more. The gene calls are TRBV4-1 and TRBJ2-7; TRBD2 might be the D (5 bases). Germline CDR1 reads MGHRA; CDR2 reads YSYEKL. This CDR3 spans 13 amino acids. The germline V and J ends were trimmed by 3 bases and 3 bases, with 9 bases remaining between them. CDR3 sequence (DNA): TGCGCCAGCAGCCATAGTGCGGGCTACGAGCAGTACTTC. This sequence encodes CASSHSAGYEQYF.

The rearrangement joins TRBV29-1 to TRBJ1-2, with a possible D match to TRBD1 (5 bases). Trimming took off 7 bases at V and 3 bases at J, with 18 bases between the two ends. The germline CDR1 and CDR2 sequences are SQVTM and ANQGSEA. This CDR3 contains 14 residues. The CDR3 DNA reads as TGCAGCGCTGCCGGAACAGACAGCTACTATGGCTACACCTTC. Its translation: CSAAGTDSYYGYTF.

This clonotype was seen many times. The chain couples TRBV7-3 to TRBJ2-1; D may match TRBD1 or TRBD2 (7 bases each). The CDR3 is 16 residues long. V gave up 5 bases and J gave up 8 bases, with 22 bases separating them. CDR1 SGHTA and CDR2 FQGTGA come from the germline V gene. Written as DNA, the CDR3 is TGTGCCAGCAGCCAAGAGACAGGGACTACCTCGCATGAGCAGTTCTTC. It codes for CASSQETGTTSHEQFF.

At least ten counts were recorded for this clonotype. The gene calls are TRBV29-1 and TRBJ2-2; 10 bases are a match to TRBD1. Trimming cost V 1 base and J 5 bases; bases outside gene matches: 1. There are 14 residues in the CDR3. CDR1 is SQVTM, CDR2 ANQGSEA, per germline. The CDR3 coding sequence is TGCAGCGTTGAAGTGGGACAGGGGACCGGGGAGCTGTTTTTT. The encoded protein is CSVEVGQGTGELFF.

This clonotype was detected ten times or more. J is TRBJ1-4 and V is TRBV10-3; D not certain. The germline V gene encodes CDR1 ENHRY and CDR2 SYGVKD. Trimming took 10 bases from V and 3 from J, leaving 12 bases between them. This CDR3 is built from 13 residues. CDR3 in amino acids: CATGGRANEKLFF. The CDR3 nucleotides are TGTGCCACGGGTGGCAGAGCTAATGAAAAACTGTTTTTT.

The count of this clonotype is one. V gene TRBV28 combines with J gene TRBJ2-7, with TRBD1 identical over 8 bases. The CDR3 runs to 14 residues. Germline CDR1 is MDHEN and CDR2 is SYDVKM. Unmatched junction bases numbered 10, after V lost 6 bases and J lost 6 bases. CDR3 in amino acids: CASSLTGDRSEQYF. The CDR3 coding sequence is TGTGCCAGCAGCTTGACAGGGGATCGTTCCGAGCAGTACTTC. Full variable domain (rest looked up from reference TRBV28 and TRBJ2-7): DVKVTQSSRYLVKRTGEKVFLECVQDMDHENMFWYRQDPGLGLRLIYFSYDVKMKEKGDIPEGYSVSREKKERFSLILESASTNQTSMYLCASSLTGDRSEQYFGPGTRLTVT.